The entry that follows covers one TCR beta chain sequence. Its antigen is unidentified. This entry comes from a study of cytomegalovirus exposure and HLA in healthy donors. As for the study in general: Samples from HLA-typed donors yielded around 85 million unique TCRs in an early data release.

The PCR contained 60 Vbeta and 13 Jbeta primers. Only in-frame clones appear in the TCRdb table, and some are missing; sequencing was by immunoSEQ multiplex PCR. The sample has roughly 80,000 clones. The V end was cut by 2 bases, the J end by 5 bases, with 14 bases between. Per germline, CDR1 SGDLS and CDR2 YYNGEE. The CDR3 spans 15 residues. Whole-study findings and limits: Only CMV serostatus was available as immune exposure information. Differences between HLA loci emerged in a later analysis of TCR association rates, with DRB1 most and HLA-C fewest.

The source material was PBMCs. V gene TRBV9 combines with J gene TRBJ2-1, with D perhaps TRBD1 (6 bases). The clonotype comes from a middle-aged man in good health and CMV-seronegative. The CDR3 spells CASSVWGRADNEQFF. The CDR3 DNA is TGTGCCAGCAGCGTGTGGGGGCGGGCGGACAATGAGCAGTTCTTC.